The entry below gives a single T cell receptor (beta chain) sequence along with its context. The antigen is undetermined. The sample belongs to a study of T cell responses to AZD1222 COVID-19 vaccine. The CDR3 extends over 15 amino acids. Trimming took 5 bases from V and 1 from J, leaving 15 bases between them. Germline values: CDR1 LGHDT, CDR2 YNNKEL (reference sequence). Some clones are missing from TCRdb's copy, which holds only in-frame ones; the method was immunoSEQ multiplex PCR. The table has around 140,000 clones, 85% to 95% seen once. Broader study findings: Donors skewed white British and female; clonal diversity was possibly underestimated. Unmutated variant regions reportedly attract nearly half of all spike-specific TCRs.

The sample in question was peripheral blood, obtained on day 0 of AZD1222 vaccination. The gene calls are TRBV3-1 (or the pseudogene TRBV3-2) and TRBJ2-7, with D perhaps matching TRBD1 (5 bases). This clonotype was sampled from an adult in good health. The CDR3 DNA follows: TGTGCCAGCAGCGGATGGGGCAGGCTATCCTACGAGCAGTACTTC. Amino acids: CASSGWGRLSYEQYF.